This T cell receptor (beta chain) is from a study of cytomegalovirus exposure and HLA in healthy donors. Overall study results and limits: Among the CMV-associated chains, a few were confirmed in vitro as specific for CMV antigens. An analysis was carried out at a later point. It showed that HLA-associated TCR beta chains were more clonally expanded than equally common non-associated chains.

CDR3 length: 11 residues. CDR1 and CDR2 from the germline V gene are MDHEN and SYDVKM. Trimming pared 6 bases from V and 9 bases from J, leaving 9 bases between. It was with 60 Vbeta and 13 Jbeta primers that the PCR ran. Some clones are missing from TCRdb's copy, which holds only in-frame ones; the method was immunoSEQ multiplex PCR. This table holds 120,000 to 150,000 clones, 73% found once. As regards this clone: Its antigen is undetermined.

Regarding donors, all were healthy bone marrow donors. The material sequenced was PBMCs. The clonotype originates from a human donor in good health. The chain couples TRBV28 to TRBJ2-1; D is possibly TRBD2 (5 bases). CDR3 region: CASRLGAEQFF. The DNA of the CDR3 is TGTGCCAGCAGACTAGGAGCTGAGCAGTTCTTC.